This TCR beta chain appears in the sequencing data of a study of PD-1 blockade in classical Hodgkin lymphoma. Profiled with immunoSEQ multiplex PCR; TCRdb holds only in-frame clones, not every one. Of roughly 96,000 clones in the sample, 85% to 90% are singletons; the top ten hold about 10%. No patient escaped relapse after autologous stem cell transplantation, and brentuximab vedotin exposure varied. Germline-derived CDR1 and CDR2 are SGDLS and YYNGEE. V was cut by 3 bases and J by 2 bases, with 15 bases left in between. CDR3 length: 16 amino acids. This sequence joins TRBV9 and TRBJ2-1, with D possibly matching TRBD1 (5 bases). This sequence originates from a human donor with classical Hodgkin lymphoma. This specimen consisted of peripheral blood mononuclear cells (PBMCs), obtained before the second cycle of nivolumab. CDR3 nucleotide sequence: TGTGCCAGCAGCGCCACACAACAGGTCACCTACAATGAGCAGTTCTTC. Its protein product is CASSATQQVTYNEQFF.